A single sample is the source of the 14 T cell receptor beta chains below, sequenced in a study of OX40 agonist ivuxolimab in advanced cancers. Profiling relied on immunoSEQ multiplex PCR, and the TCRdb table lists in-frame clones only, not all of them. Altogether fewer than 85,000 clones are present, about four fifths being singletons, with the ten largest covering 4% to 6%. Sequencing was performed on CD4+ or CD8+ T cells sorted from blood, taken in a trial of the OX40 agonist ivuxolimab. The receptors come from an adult with an advanced solid tumor such as melanoma, head and neck, liver or kidney cancer.

V gene TRBV19 combines with J gene TRBJ1-5, with a weak D call TRBD1 (5 bases). Germline CDR1 LNHDA, CDR2 SQIVND (reference sequence). The CDR3 spans 18 residues. With 5 bases removed from V and 0 bases from J, the gap between germline ends came to 20 bases. The chain's CDR3 is CASSAGGKDGYSNQPQHF. The DNA of the CDR3 is TGTGCCAGTAGTGCGGGGGGAAAGGACGGTTATAGCAATCAGCCCCAGCATTTT.

The V and J genes are TRBV7-8 and TRBJ1-3, with no clear D. From germline, CDR1 is SGHVS and CDR2 FQNEAQ. The CDR3 length is 17 residues. The V end lost 5 bases, the J end lost 0 bases, and 17 bases lay between the germline ends. The CDR3 DNA follows: TGTGCCAGCAGCCCAGTTGGGGTGCCTTTCTCTGGAAACACCATATATTTT. Translation gives CASSPVGVPFSGNTIYF.

This chain links TRBV11-2 with TRBJ2-7; D is undetermined. V gave up 0 bases and J gave up 0 bases, with 6 bases separating them. Germline V lookup: CDR1 SGHAT, CDR2 FQNNGV. The CDR3 is 14 residues long. The CDR3 nucleotides are TGTGCCAGCAGCTTAGAGGCAGGCTCCTACGAGCAGTACTTC. This translates into CASSLEAGSYEQYF.

This chain uses TRBV9 with TRBJ2-3; D is unresolved. The germline V gene encodes CDR1 SGDLS and CDR2 YYNGEE. V was cut by 3 bases and J by 4 bases, with 6 bases left in between. CDR3 length equals 12 residues. The CDR3: CASSEAADTQYF. CDR3 nucleotide sequence: TGTGCCAGCAGCGAGGCAGCAGATACGCAGTATTTT.

The CDR3 loop reads CASSPGHQVANTEAFF. The CDR3 nucleotides are TGTGCCAGCAGCCCGGGACACCAGGTGGCGAACACTGAAGCTTTCTTT. V usage is TRBV5-4 and J usage is TRBJ1-1; TRBD1 might be the D (6 bases). Trimming cost V 4 bases and J 1 base, with 17 bases left between them. Germline CDR1 and CDR2: SGHNT and YYREEE (reference sequence). The CDR3 runs 16 residues.

The CDR3 DNA sequence: TGTGCCAGCAGCCAGCCCAATGAGCAGTTCTTC. Protein sequence: CASSQPNEQFF. The chain is built from TRBV7-9 and TRBJ2-1; no reliable D call. Germline assignment: CDR1 SEHNR and CDR2 FQNEAQ (reference sequence). The CDR3 covers 11 residues. The V and J ends lost 5 bases and 6 bases respectively, with 5 bases between them.

The chain employs TRBV5-4 and TRBJ2-7; 8 bases match TRBD1. CDR1 is SGHNT, CDR2 YYREEE, per germline (reference sequence). V was clipped by 3 bases and J by 2 bases; unmatched bases: 1. The CDR3 consists of 13 residues. This CDR3 reads CASSSQGAYEQYF. The CDR3 nucleotides are TGTGCCAGCAGCTCACAGGGGGCCTACGAGCAGTACTTC.

V is TRBV29-1 and J is TRBJ2-5; D call uncertain. The CDR3 has 11 amino acids. V gave up 8 bases and J gave up 4 bases, with 11 bases separating them. Per the germline V gene, CDR1 is SQVTM and CDR2 is ANQGSEA. The CDR3 here is CSSRHTETQYF. The DNA of the CDR3 is TGCAGCTCCAGACATACAGAGACCCAGTACTTC.

This clone is a singleton in its sample. This chain joins TRBV6-5 and TRBJ2-3; unclear D gene. The CDR3 is 13 residues long. Germline loops: CDR1 MNHEY, CDR2 SVGAGI. The V end was cut by 5 bases, the J end by 1 base, with 7 bases between. This chain's CDR3 is CASSPPGTDTQYF. The CDR3 nucleotides read TGTGCCAGCAGTCCCCCCGGCACAGATACGCAGTATTTT.

This clone was seen a handful of times. The chain employs TRBV18 and TRBJ1-6, with a tentative D call TRBD1 (6 bases). Germline CDR1 and CDR2: KGHSH and LQKENI. This CDR3 is 14 amino acids long. The germline V and J ends were trimmed by 3 bases and 7 bases, with 10 bases remaining between them. Here the CDR3 reads CASSPQGRNSPLHF. Here the CDR3 DNA reads TGTGCCAGCTCACCCCAGGGGAGGAATTCACCCCTCCACTTT.

This chain uses TRBV5-1 with TRBJ2-3; TRBD2 agrees at 11 bases. The CDR3 totals 15 residues. CDR1 is SGHRS and CDR2 is YFSETQ in the germline V gene. With V trimmed by 5 bases and J by 6 bases, 8 bases remained unmatched. The CDR3 here is CASSIGTSGRDTQYF. The CDR3 DNA follows: TGCGCCAGCAGTATTGGGACTAGCGGCCGGGATACGCAGTATTTT.

The V gene is TRBV7-2, the J gene TRBJ2-7, with D maybe TRBD2 (5 bases). This CDR3 comprises 11 residues. Trimming shortened V by 3 bases and J by 7 bases, and 7 bases separated the two germline ends. The germline V gene has CDR1 SGHTA and CDR2 FQGNSA. In DNA, the CDR3 is TGTGCCAGCAGCTTCGGCGGGGAGCAGTACTTC. It yields the protein CASSFGGEQYF.

The J gene is TRBJ2-6, the V gene TRBV7-2; D not resolved. There are 16 residues in the CDR3. The V end lost 5 bases, the J end lost 0 bases, and 11 bases lay between the germline ends. Per the germline V gene, CDR1 is SGHTA and CDR2 is FQGNSA. This CDR3 is CASSPLRYSGANVLTF. The CDR3 region has the DNA TGTGCCAGCAGCCCCCTCAGGTACTCTGGGGCCAACGTCCTGACTTTC.

The genes are TRBV2 and TRBJ1-4; D is undetermined. This CDR3 is built from 14 residues. Germline V gene lookup returns CDR1 SNHLY and CDR2 FYNNEI. V was cut by 4 bases and J by 5 bases, with 11 bases left in between. The CDR3 is CASSGVSYNEKLFF. The CDR3 DNA reads TGTGCCAGCAGTGGGGTCAGTTACAATGAAAAACTGTTTTTT.